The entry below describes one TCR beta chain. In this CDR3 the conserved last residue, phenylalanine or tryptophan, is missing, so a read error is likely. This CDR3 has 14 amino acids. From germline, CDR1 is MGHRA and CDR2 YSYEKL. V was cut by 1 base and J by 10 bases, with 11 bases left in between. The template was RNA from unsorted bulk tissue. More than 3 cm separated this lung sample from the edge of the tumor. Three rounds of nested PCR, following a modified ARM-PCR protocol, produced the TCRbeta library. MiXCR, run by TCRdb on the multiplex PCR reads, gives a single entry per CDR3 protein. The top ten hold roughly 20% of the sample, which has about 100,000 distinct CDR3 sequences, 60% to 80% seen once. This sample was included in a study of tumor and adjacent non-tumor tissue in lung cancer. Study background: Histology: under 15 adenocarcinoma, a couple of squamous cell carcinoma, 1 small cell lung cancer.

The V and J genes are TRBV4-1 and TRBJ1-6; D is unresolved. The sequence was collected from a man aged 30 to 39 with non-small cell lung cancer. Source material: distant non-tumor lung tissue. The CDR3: CASSQVPWTSPLHV. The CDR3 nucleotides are TGCGCCAGCAGCCAAGTTCCATGGACCTCACCCCTCCACGTT.